This is a list of T cell receptor beta chains from one sample in a study of T cell responses to AZD1222 COVID-19 vaccine. Here immunoSEQ multiplex PCR was the method, and the copy in TCRdb shows in-frame clones only, minus some. The table lists about 39,000 clones, around 89% of them singletons. This sample comprised peripheral blood, obtained 28 days after the second AZD1222 dose. The receptors here all came from an adult who received the AZD1222 COVID-19 vaccine. CDR3s include the opening cysteine and the closing phenylalanine or tryptophan.

v_gene: TRBV7-2; j_gene: TRBJ2-7; CDR3aa: CASSLDPGGNEQYF
v_gene: TRBV11-3; j_gene: TRBJ2-1; CDR3aa: CASSSAPGLAAYNEQFF
v_gene: TRBV12-3/TRBV12-4; j_gene: TRBJ2-5; CDR3aa: CASSLTQGETQYF
v_gene: TRBV18; j_gene: TRBJ1-1; CDR3aa: CASSPPELRDRGTEAFF
v_gene: TRBV2; j_gene: TRBJ2-7; CDR3aa: CASSEAGWSYEQYF
v_gene: TRBV7-8; j_gene: TRBJ2-2; CDR3aa: CASSLGRRVLGSGELFF
v_gene: TRBV30; j_gene: TRBJ2-7; CDR3aa: CAWSVPRLSEQYF
v_gene: TRBV5-6; j_gene: TRBJ2-1; CDR3aa: CASSDKGAGGYNEQFF
v_gene: TRBV19; j_gene: TRBJ1-5; CDR3aa: CASSVTGGEQPQHF
v_gene: TRBV3-1/TRBV3-2; j_gene: TRBJ1-1; CDR3aa: CASSPHGGGNTEAFF
v_gene: TRBV6-1; j_gene: TRBJ2-7; CDR3aa: CASSEYGTTSYEQYF